This TCR beta chain was found in a study of OX40 agonist ivuxolimab in advanced cancers. Across the study: The drug used for patients, ivuxolimab, was an agonistic anti-OX40 (CD134) antibody. Study-wide results and caveats: The study observed clonal expansion of CD4+ and CD8+ blood T cells by week 6 at 0.1 to 3.0 mg/kg. The 0.1-3.0 mg/kg partial responders had among the lowest clonal expansion.

TCRdb keeps only in-frame clones here, not all; method: immunoSEQ multiplex PCR. The table includes approximately 70,000 clones, 80% to 95% detected once. This CDR3 comprises 13 residues. The V gene end was trimmed by 5 bases and the J gene end by 5 bases; junction bases not matched to a gene: 3. Germline assignment: CDR1 MDHEN and CDR2 SYDVKM. Notes on this clone: The antigen remains undetermined.

The sample was CD4+ or CD8+ T cells sorted from blood, taken in a trial of the OX40 agonist ivuxolimab. This rearrangement joins TRBV28 to TRBJ2-5; 9 positions match TRBD2. The receptor was derived from an adult with an advanced solid tumor such as melanoma, head and neck, liver or kidney cancer. The CDR3 DNA follows: TGTGCCAGCAGTCGCGGGGGGGAGGAGACCCAGTACTTC. Translating gives CASSRGGEETQYF. Together with reference TRBV28 and TRBJ2-5, the CDR3 gives the full variable domain: DVKVTQSSRYLVKRTGEKVFLECVQDMDHENMFWYRQDPGLGLRLIYFSYDVKMKEKGDIPEGYSVSREKKERFSLILESASTNQTSMYLCASSRGGEETQYFGPGTRLLVL.